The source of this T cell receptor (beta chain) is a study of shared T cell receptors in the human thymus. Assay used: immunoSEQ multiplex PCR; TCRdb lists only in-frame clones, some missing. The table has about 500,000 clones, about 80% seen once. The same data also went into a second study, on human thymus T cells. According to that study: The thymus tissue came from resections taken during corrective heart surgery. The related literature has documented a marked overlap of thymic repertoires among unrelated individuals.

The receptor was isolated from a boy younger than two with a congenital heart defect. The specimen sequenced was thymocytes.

CDR3 sequence (DNA): TGTGCCAGCAGCTTACATGGACTAGCGGGAAACAATGAGCAGTTCTTC. Translating gives CASSLHGLAGNNEQFF. V is TRBV11-2 and J is TRBJ2-1; 12 positions agree with TRBD2. The CDR3 has 16 amino acids. Germline V gives CDR1 SGHAT, CDR2 FQNNGV. Germline trimming cut 2 bases from V and 5 bases from J; bases unmatched to any gene: 4.